This entry describes one T cell receptor (beta chain). This clone showed up many times. Its recognized antigen is unknown. No base qualities exist here, and no much larger clone lies one base off it. V loses 2 bases at its end and J loses 7 bases; junction bases beyond the gene matches: 7. Including cysteine and phenylalanine, the CDR3 has 15 amino acids. Only the CDR3 DNA is retained, 45 bases long and in frame from the first base. The germline V gene provides CDR1 LGHNT and CDR2 FRNRAP. The receptor library was made with the immunoSEQ multiplex PCR assay. A mixture of 60 forward primers for TCR Vbeta segments and 13 reverse primers for TCR Jbeta segments was used in the multiplex PCR. Amplification of the CDR3 region of rearranged TCR beta genes was performed with a multiplex PCR assay on genomic DNA. On the Illumina HiSeq System, the amplified TCR beta libraries were sequenced as 87-base-pair reads. From the authors' description of their analysis: In a later analysis, roughly 80 million unique TCR beta chains were counted across the roughly 610 repertoires, and around 10 million of these chains were shared by at least two donors. Raw reads were error-corrected and collapsed into unique sequences with a nearest-neighbor algorithm that merged closely related sequences to remove PCR and sequencing errors. To assign V, D and J gene segments, CDR3 sequences were aligned to IMGT reference sequences. For a sequence to be retained, a match of at least six nucleotides was required to both a V gene segment and a J gene segment. Rearrangements were called productive when the CDR3 lacked stop codons and stayed in frame with V and J; all others were non-productive. Following IMGT convention, CDR3 was defined as the stretch from the second conserved V-encoded cysteine to the conserved J-encoded phenylalanine. Sequences without an unambiguous match to a single V gene segment were excluded from the earlier analysis of about 640 of the donors. In an earlier analysis of some 590 of the donors, a V segment was called functional when productive rearrangements were above 56.7%, and segregating when the standard deviation between donors exceeded 5%. A statistical classification framework was built for diagnosing cytomegalovirus status from the catalog of TCR beta chain sequences. V and J gene assignment, in a later analysis, came from comparing TCR nucleotide sequences with IMGT/GENE-DB human TR gene sequences. In a later analysis, CDR3 sequences and most-parsimonious VDJ recombination scenarios were assigned using the TCRdist pipeline. In a later analysis, every TCR beta chain was defined by the combination of its CDR3 amino acid sequence and its V-gene family, and reads without a unique V-gene family were dropped. A later analysis removed 550 to 650 highly shared, low-generation-probability nucleotide sequences to deal with suspected cross-contamination and a sequencing artifact. In a later analysis, a clonal expansion index for each public chain was calculated from normalized within-repertoire ranks of inferred template counts. In a later analysis, generation probabilities were computed with a VDJ recombination model fitted to out-of-frame rearrangements, and the resulting probabilities were checked against IGoR. In a later analysis, TCR-TCR, TCR-HLA and TCR-CMV co-occurrence was scored with hypergeometric tests, and a repertoire-size bias correction was applied to TCR pairs. False discovery rates were estimated in a later analysis by permuting HLA or CMV assignments 20 times. In a later analysis, co-occurring TCRs were grouped using DBSCAN, and TCRdist sequence similarity was added for clustering within HLA-allele-positive subsets. Repertoires with fewer than 30,000 or more than 120,000 public chains, plus five repertoires with anomalous nucleotide sharing, were excluded from co-occurrence clustering. Sourced from immuneACCESS, this table was stored by TCRdb with only in-frame sequences that have V and J called. A share of the clones is absent; for the studies checked, an unresolved V gene accounts for under half, and the remainder has no known explanation. The V and J calls and clone size are taken from that table; D and trimming were inferred from the DNA. The sample has 150,000 or so clones on record, nearly 10% of them singletons. The ten most abundant clones make up less than 2% of the sample.

The cohort was made up of 500 to 850 healthy bone marrow donors. Cohort members were all nominally healthy when sampled, although unrecorded immune exposures were likely present. The donor was CMV seronegative and was included in the group of over 300 seronegative cohort members. A peripheral blood sample was provided by each donor, and peripheral blood mononuclear cells were used for TCR beta sequencing. Genomic DNA extraction from the blood cell samples was performed with the Qiagen DNeasy Blood Extraction Kit. The data are from a study of cytomegalovirus exposure and HLA in healthy donors (dated by TCRdb to 2016 to 2017). Regarding the study in general: An earlier analysis of several hundred of the donors reported about 250 Gb of sequence data and some 120 million unique TCR beta sequences from approximately 180 million T cells. An early release that covered 500 to 800 HLA-typed donors contained approximately 300 gigabases of sequencing data and about 93 million unique TCR sequences. Of the 300 to 500 genotyped donors, approximately 81% were placed in the genetic ancestry cluster associated with self-reported Caucasian donors. The aim of the study was to test whether cataloging public T cell receptors could identify signatures of past pathogen exposure. The T cell repertoires of some 670 subjects were profiled by immunosequencing and related to cytomegalovirus serostatus. In addition to the first cohort of several hundred subjects, a separate validation cohort of approximately 130 different subjects was used. To predict cytomegalovirus infection status, the study combined high-throughput TCR immunosequencing, statistical association of individual TCRs with disease status, and machine learning. A later analysis re-examined previously published TCR beta repertoires from more than 550 donors and added high-resolution HLA genotyping to investigate patterns of TCR occurrence. Rather than drawing on any new phenotypic data, the later analysis identified candidate immune exposures from TCR beta sequences and the way those sequences occurred across donors. In an earlier analysis of 587 of the donors, high-throughput TCR beta sequencing was used to judge whether each TCR beta V gene segment behaved as functional or pseudogenic. Donor age, sex, ethnicity and CMV serostatus were compiled alongside the repertoire data. A later genetic analysis used genome-wide SNP genotypes for about 65% of the 666 donors, treating that subset as a discovery cohort. Every discovery cohort repertoire had been produced on one sequencing platform. HLA typing included class I and class II loci at four-digit resolution. The number of typed donors differed by locus: about 620-630 for A, B, C, DRB1 and DQB1; approximately 520 for DQA1; 606 for DPA1; and 400 to 480 for DPB1. About five DR-DQ haplotypes were handled as single units for association and clustering because linkage in the cohort was strong. Across some 400 genotyped donors of the cohort, an average of roughly 250,000 unique TCR beta nucleotide sequences per donor were sequenced, and roughly a sixth of those sequences were non-productive. What the research found in general, with its limitations: Because counts were too low, around 18 rarely observed V segments, including chromosome 9 orphons, were left out of the earlier analysis of approximately 500 of the donors. The study listed 150 to 200 TCR beta chains as associated with cytomegalovirus. The classifier was reported to diagnose cytomegalovirus status with high specificity and sensitivity in both the original and validation cohorts. In a later analysis, HLA-associated TCR beta chains showed more clonal expansion and lower generation probabilities than non-associated chains that were equally common. Correlated functional status among segregating V segments might be attributable to linkage disequilibrium, but an unknown experimental factor could not be ruled out. When HLA alleles, especially DR and DQ, strongly co-occurred, TCR associations were difficult to assign to individual alleles. In a later analysis, most CMV-associated TCR beta chains were found to appear HLA-restricted, with HLA associations seemingly driven largely by CMV exposure. The authors suggested that the approach could potentially be extended to other disease states and immunological phenotypes. While some public TCRs were present in many individuals, most TCR sequences turned up only very rarely across donors. Presence/absence analyses assumed roughly uniform sequencing depth across donors, an assumption that may not hold. Some IMGT-functional V segments, including TRBV6-2 and TRBV6-3, could not be told apart with the 87-base-pair reads, so those segments were excluded. Broadly in line with IMGT annotations, most TCR beta V segments showed up in productive rearrangements about 87% or about 30% of the time in an earlier analysis of approximately 640 of the donors. The sequencing pipeline was judged likely to have produced a cluster of highly shared sequence variants as a technical artifact. A few of the identified cytomegalovirus-associated TCR beta chains were confirmed in vitro to be specific for cytomegalovirus antigens. V-gene and J-gene trimming of TCR beta chains was associated with a missense DCLRE1C variant in a later genetic analysis, and the association was replicated in an independent cohort. According to a later genetic analysis, donors in an Asian-associated ancestry cluster had fewer N-insertions in productive TCRs than the roughly 670-donor mean. According to a later analysis, TCR association rates differed among HLA loci, with DRB1 alleles showing the most associated TCRs and HLA-C alleles showing the fewest. At a false discovery rate of 0.05, a later analysis linked 16,000 or so TCR beta sequences to specific HLA alleles. HLA typing was unavailable for some donors at each locus, so association tests used only the typed subset. CMV serostatus was the only immune exposure information available for the cohort. A later analysis reported that several top co-occurrence clusters appeared linked to parvovirus B19, influenza, CMV and Epstein-Barr virus. A further reported finding was that TCR beta sequences accurately predicted the HLA-A and HLA-B alleles for most subjects in the first cohort. In this cohort, only TCR beta chains were sequenced, and detectable features were limited by the absence of alpha or paired-chain data.

The sequence was collected from a man aged 50 or older in good health and CMV-seronegative. The sequencing input was PBMCs. Recombination joined TRBV12-5 with TRBJ1-5, and TRBD1 aligns with 8 junction nucleotides. The DNA sequence is TGTGCTAGTGGTTTGCCAGGACAGGGCGGGCAGCCCCAGCATTTT. Its product reads: CASGLPGQGGQPQHF. Extended through the reference TRBV12-5 and TRBJ1-5 proteins, this CDR3 yields the full variable domain: DARVTQTPRHKVTEMGQEVTMRCQPILGHNTVFWYRQTMMQGLELLAYFRNRAPLDDSGMPKDRFSAEMPDATLATLKIQPSEPRDSAVYFCASGLPGQGGQPQHFGDGTRLSIL.